This TCR beta chain was identified in a study of T cell responses to AZD1222 COVID-19 vaccine listed by TCRdb under 2021. Study-wide context: AZD1222 recipients whose second dose came at about 4 weeks and those whose second dose came at about 12 weeks were combined into one group, since spike-specific TCR depth and breadth did not differ between the two schedules. A total of over 230 trial participants underwent TCR sequencing, of whom about 200 had received two doses of AZD1222 and 26 had received two doses of the MenACWY control vaccine. Trial participants were enrolled by age into 18-55, 56-69 and 70-plus year subgroups, with about 150, 27 and 61 TCR-sequenced participants respectively. General findings and caveats noted by the study authors: Because no day 14 peak-response samples were available, repertoires were characterized only after the peak T cell response. After two AZD1222 doses, spike-specific TCR breadth and depth were significantly higher than at day 0 and than in MenACWY recipients. The vaccine-associated CD4 TCRs covered the entire spike protein, and the dominant responses fell in regions 160-218 and 743-854. The 56-69-year group was small, and its depth increase did not reach significance, likely because of low power. Conclusions about previously exposed vaccinees are limited, since just a handful of AZD1222 recipients were seropositive for SARS-CoV-2 at baseline. Reportedly, close to half of the unique spike-specific TCRs recognized epitopes lying outside the regions that are mutated in the B.1.351 and B.1.1.7 variants. Participants were mostly white British, with more females than males. The authors suggested clonal diversity may have been underestimated.

The intended sense of this specimen's time point label: baseline before first vaccination. Samples from vaccinated people were obtained from the UK trials COV001 and COV002, which included a single-blind randomized controlled phase 2/3 trial of AZD1222 (ChAdOx1 nCoV-19) in healthy adults. For TCRbeta chain sequencing, PBMC samples were collected from trial participants at day 0 and at day 28 after the second dose. With respect to this clone: Its antigen is not yet known. Base qualities were left out, and no much larger clone turns up one base away.

The CDR3 regions of human TCRbeta chains were subjected to immunosequencing. Regarding the original processing steps: Repertoire TCRs were matched against a reference library of SARS-CoV-2-specific TCRs generated with the MIRA antigen-specificity platform. Breadth was defined as the fraction of unique TCRs that were SARS-CoV-2-associated, and depth was defined as the fraction of total T cells that were SARS-CoV-2-associated. Using the MIRA data, each spike-specific TCR was assigned both to the spike region to which the TCR was reactive and to a CD4 or CD8 class. Log10-transformed breadth and depth values were compared by one-way ANOVA with Sidak's multiple comparisons tests. TCRdb retrieved this table from immuneACCESS and kept in-frame rearrangements only. Not all clones are present; in checked studies, unresolved V genes account for under half, and no reason is known for the remainder. That table furnishes V, J and clone size, whereas the DNA furnished D and trimming. This sample comprises about 130,000 clones, roughly 90% of them detected only once. The ten largest clonotypes hold about 4.2% of the sample.

The clonotype comes from an adult in good health. The sequencing used peripheral blood, collected on day 0 of AZD1222 vaccination.

The bases read TGTGCCAGCAGCCTGGGAGGTCTTGGAAACACCATATATTTT. It translates as CASSLGGLGNTIYF. The chain was built from TRBV7-2 and TRBJ1-3; no D gene can be assigned with confidence. CDR3 length: 14 amino acids, cysteine to phenylalanine. The read is trimmed to its CDR3 DNA, 42 bases read in frame from base 1. Reading the germline V gene gives CDR1 SGHTA and CDR2 FQGNSA. The junction shows trimming of 5 bases on V and 3 bases on J, plus 11 bases between the germline ends.